The clone carrying this TCR beta chain was picked up many times. Its target is not known. The data stem from a study of CD8 T cells in ankylosing spondylitis. Study-level results: A motif of roughly eight highly homologous TCR beta variants was seen as apparently characteristic of ankylosing spondylitis blood.

Each CDR3 protein gets one entry after TCRdb re-called the 5' RACE reads with MiXCR. Of under 85,000 distinct CDR3 sequences in the sample, roughly 5% were seen once. The sequence came from a male donor with ankylosing spondylitis or in good health (not recorded which). Sample: blood, either unsorted or a sorted T cell fraction (not recorded which).

CDR3 residues: CASSLLPSQGYEQYF. CDR3 sequence (DNA): TGTGCCAGCAGTTTACTCCCTTCTCAGGGGTACGAGCAGTACTTC. The V call is TRBV28, the J call TRBJ2-7; a possible D gene is TRBD1 (6 bases). V lost 2 bases, J lost 4 bases, and 15 bases lay in between. Per the germline V gene, CDR1 is MDHEN and CDR2 is SYDVKM. CDR3 length: 15 residues.